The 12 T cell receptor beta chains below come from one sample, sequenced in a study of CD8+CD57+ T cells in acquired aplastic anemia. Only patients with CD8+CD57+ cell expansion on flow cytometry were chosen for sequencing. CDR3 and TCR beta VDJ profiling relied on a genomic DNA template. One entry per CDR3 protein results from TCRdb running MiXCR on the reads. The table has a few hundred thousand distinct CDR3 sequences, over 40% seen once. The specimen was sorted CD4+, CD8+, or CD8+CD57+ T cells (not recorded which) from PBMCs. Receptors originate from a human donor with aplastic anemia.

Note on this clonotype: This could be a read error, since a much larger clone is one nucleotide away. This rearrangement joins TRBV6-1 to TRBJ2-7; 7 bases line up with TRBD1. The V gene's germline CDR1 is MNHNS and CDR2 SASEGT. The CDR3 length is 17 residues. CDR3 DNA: TGTGCCAGCAGCGGGGCCAACGAGGGGGCTACATCCTACGAGCGGTACTTC. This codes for CASSGANEGATSYERYF.

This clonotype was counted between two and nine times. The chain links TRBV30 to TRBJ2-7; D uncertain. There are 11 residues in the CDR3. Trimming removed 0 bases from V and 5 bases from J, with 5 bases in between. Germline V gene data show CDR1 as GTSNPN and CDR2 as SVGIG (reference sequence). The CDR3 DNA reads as TGTGCCTGGAGTGTAAGGGACGAGCAGTACTTC. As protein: CAWSVRDEQYF. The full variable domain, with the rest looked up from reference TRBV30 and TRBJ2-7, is SQTIHQWPATLVQPVGSPLSLECTVEGTSNPNLYWYRQAAGRGLQLLFYSVGIGQISSEVPQNLSASRPQDRQFILSSKKLLLSDSGFYLCAWSVRDEQYFGPGTRLTVT.

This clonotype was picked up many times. The CDR3 region has the DNA TGTGCCAGCAGTGAATCGCCAGCGAGAAATTCACCCCTCCACTTT. Amino acids: CASSESPARNSPLHF. The chain carries TRBV2 and TRBJ1-6; no clear D gene. The V end lost 2 bases, the J end lost 7 bases, and 12 bases lay between the germline ends. This CDR3 region has 15 residues. Germline V gene sequence: CDR1 SNHLY, CDR2 FYNNEI.

For the CDR3, the DNA is TGTGCCAGCTCACCTGGGCAGCAGGGCTCCTACGAGCAGTACTTC. Translation: CASSPGQQGSYEQYF. The gene calls are TRBV18 and TRBJ2-7; weak D call: TRBD1 (5 bases). The CDR3 contains 15 residues. V was cut by 3 bases and J by 0 bases, with 12 bases left in between. Per the germline V gene, CDR1 is KGHSH and CDR2 is LQKENI.

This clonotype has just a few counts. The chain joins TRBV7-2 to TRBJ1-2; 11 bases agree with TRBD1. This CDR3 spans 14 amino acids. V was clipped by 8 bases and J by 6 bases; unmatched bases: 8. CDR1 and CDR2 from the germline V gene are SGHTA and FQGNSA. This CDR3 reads CASSPGQGAHGYTF. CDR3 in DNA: TGTGCCAGCTCACCTGGACAGGGGGCTCATGGCTACACCTTC.

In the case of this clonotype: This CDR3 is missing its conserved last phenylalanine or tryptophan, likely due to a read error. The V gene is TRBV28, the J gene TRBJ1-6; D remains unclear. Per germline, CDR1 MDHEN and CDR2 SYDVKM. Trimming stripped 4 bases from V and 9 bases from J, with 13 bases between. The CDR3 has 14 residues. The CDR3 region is CASSYSSEGSPLHL. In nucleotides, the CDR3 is TGTGCCAGCAGTTATTCGTCGGAGGGTTCACCCCTCCACCTT.

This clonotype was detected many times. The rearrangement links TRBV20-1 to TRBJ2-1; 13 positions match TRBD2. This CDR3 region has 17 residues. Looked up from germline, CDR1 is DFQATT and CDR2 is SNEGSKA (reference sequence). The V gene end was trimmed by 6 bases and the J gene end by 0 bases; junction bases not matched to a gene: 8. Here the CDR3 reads CSAPTSGGLSSYNEQFF. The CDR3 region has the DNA TGCAGTGCCCCGACTAGCGGGGGGCTCAGCTCCTACAATGAGCAGTTCTTC.

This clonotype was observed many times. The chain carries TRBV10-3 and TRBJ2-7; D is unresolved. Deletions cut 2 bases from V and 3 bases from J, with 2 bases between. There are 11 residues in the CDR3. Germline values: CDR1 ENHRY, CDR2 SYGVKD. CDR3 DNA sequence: TGTGCCATCAGTGAGGGCTACGAGCAGTACTTC. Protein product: CAISEGYEQYF.

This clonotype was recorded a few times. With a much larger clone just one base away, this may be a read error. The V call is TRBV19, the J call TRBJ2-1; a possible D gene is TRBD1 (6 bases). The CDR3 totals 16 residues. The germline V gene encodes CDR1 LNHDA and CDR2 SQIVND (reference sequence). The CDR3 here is CASAQGALRAYDEQFF. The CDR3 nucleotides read TGTGCCAGCGCACAGGGAGCCCTACGAGCCTACGATGAGCAGTTCTTC.

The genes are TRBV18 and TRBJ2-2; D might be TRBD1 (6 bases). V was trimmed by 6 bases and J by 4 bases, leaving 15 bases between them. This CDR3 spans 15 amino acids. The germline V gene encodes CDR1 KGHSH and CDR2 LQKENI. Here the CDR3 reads CASSLGQISTGELFF. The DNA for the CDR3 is TGTGCCAGCTCGCTCGGACAGATTAGCACCGGGGAGCTGTTTTTT.

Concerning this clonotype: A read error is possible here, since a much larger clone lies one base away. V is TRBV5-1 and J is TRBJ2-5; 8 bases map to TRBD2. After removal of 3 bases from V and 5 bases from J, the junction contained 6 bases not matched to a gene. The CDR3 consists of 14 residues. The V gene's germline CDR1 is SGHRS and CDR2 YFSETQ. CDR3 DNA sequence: TGCGCCAGCAGCTCGTGGGGCGGGGGGGAGACCCAGTACTTC. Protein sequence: CASSSWGGGETQYF.

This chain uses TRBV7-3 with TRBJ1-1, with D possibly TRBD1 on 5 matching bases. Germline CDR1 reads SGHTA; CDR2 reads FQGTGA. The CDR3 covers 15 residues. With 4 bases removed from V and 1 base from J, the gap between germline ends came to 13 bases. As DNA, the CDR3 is TGTGCCAGCAGCTCCGGGACGCGGAGGAACACTGAAGCTTTCTTT. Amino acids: CASSSGTRRNTEAFF.